This TCR beta chain was recorded in a study of cytomegalovirus exposure and HLA in healthy donors. A remark on this clone: Its antigen remains unidentified.

The CDR3 has 13 amino acids. CDR1 and CDR2 from the germline V gene are MDHEN and SYDVKM. The ends were cut back, 2 bases at V and 2 bases at J, with 6 bases in the middle. Notes on the study in general: Confirmation in vitro established that a few CMV-associated chains were specific for CMV antigens. In a later analysis, an Asian-associated ancestry cluster reportedly showed fewer N-insertions than the roughly 700-donor mean. Earlier findings revealed that most TCR beta V segments proved productive either about 87% or about 30% of the time. Using the classifier, cytomegalovirus status was reportedly diagnosed with high specificity and sensitivity.

This PCR relied on a set of 60 Vbeta primers and 13 Jbeta primers. Repertoires were generated with immunoSEQ multiplex PCR, while TCRdb's copy carries only in-frame clones and drops some. Among approximately 100,000 clones, about 80% were seen once, and the ten largest hold 2% to 2.5%. The sample was PBMCs. J is TRBJ1-1 and V is TRBV28, with D uncertain. This TCR came from a human donor in good health. The CDR3 DNA reads as TGTGCCAGCAGTTTAACAGCAAACACTGAAGCTTTCTTT. Encoded protein: CASSLTANTEAFF.